The 18 T cell receptor beta chains listed next were all sequenced from one sample in a study of CD8 T cells in ankylosing spondylitis. Study outcomes and limitations: Seemingly distinctive of ankylosing spondylitis blood was a TCR beta motif formed by eight highly homologous variants.

TCRdb analysed the 5' RACE reads with MiXCR anew, one entry per CDR3 protein. In the table there are just under 550,000 distinct CDR3 sequences, 12% of which are singletons. These TCRs' antigens remain unknown. Material for sequencing was blood, either unsorted or a sorted T cell fraction (not recorded which). The receptor set was obtained from a male donor with ankylosing spondylitis.

In this sample, this clonotype turned up a few times. The V and J genes are TRBV5-1 and TRBJ2-1, with 10 bases that match TRBD2. CDR1 is SGHRS, CDR2 YFSETQ, per germline. The CDR3 covers 15 residues. V shed 2 bases, J shed 8 bases, and the junction held 7 bases outside the gene matches. The CDR3 nucleotides read TGCGCCAGCAGCTTTGTAGCGGGGGGAAGAGATGAGCAGTTCTTC. As protein: CASSFVAGGRDEQFF.

This clonotype has a handful of counts. The junction shows a germline mismatch at one end, possibly a read error. V and J are TRBV20-1 and TRBJ1-2; D might be TRBD1 (5 bases). In germline, CDR1 is DFQATT, CDR2 SNEGSKA (reference sequence). The CDR3 is made up of 14 amino acids. Here the CDR3 DNA reads TGCAGTGCTCGAGACGCCTCCGGGACGCATGGCTACACCTTC. Translating gives CSARDASGTHGYTF.

This clonotype was counted at least ten times. CDR3 region: CASSFGTSGRLAKNIQYF. In DNA form, the CDR3 reads TGTGCCAGCAGCTTCGGGACTAGCGGGAGGCTAGCCAAAAACATTCAGTACTTC. J is TRBJ2-4 and V is TRBV11-2; TRBD2 agrees at 15 bases. The germline CDR1 and CDR2 sequences are SGHAT and FQNNGV. The J segment lost 0 bases and the V segment lost 3 bases, leaving 3 bases of the junction unmatched. This CDR3 comprises 18 residues.

V is TRBV25-1 and J is TRBJ2-1; 10 nucleotides agree with TRBD2. The CDR3 covers 16 residues. The junction had 4 bases not matched to a gene; V was cut back by 1 base and J by 4 bases. Germline V gene lookup returns CDR1 MGHDK and CDR2 SYGVNS. As DNA, the CDR3 is TGTGCCAGCAGTGAATCGGAGCGGGAGGGTTACAATGAGCAGTTCTTC. It translates to CASSESEREGYNEQFF.

The V call is TRBV24-1, the J call TRBJ2-6; perhaps TRBD2 as D (6 bases). Germline V gene data show CDR1 as KGHDR and CDR2 as SFDVKD. V was clipped by 3 bases and J by 2 bases, with 13 bases between them. This CDR3 is 17 amino acids long. Here the CDR3 DNA reads TGTGCCACCAGTGATCCCTTGGAGGGTGCTGGGGCCAACGTCCTGACTTTC. Translating gives CATSDPLEGAGANVLTF.

This clonotype was seen more than once but under ten times. The gene calls are TRBV10-3 and TRBJ1-2, with D possibly TRBD1 on 5 matching bases. CDR3 length equals 14 residues. Trimming pared 10 bases from V and 6 bases from J, leaving 21 bases between. The germline gives CDR1 ENHRY, CDR2 SYGVKD. The CDR3 is CATTEGTGNNGYTF. In DNA form, the CDR3 reads TGTGCCACCACGGAAGGGACGGGGAACAATGGCTACACCTTC.

This clonotype was counted between two and nine times. This sequence joins TRBV9 and TRBJ2-3, with D perhaps TRBD2 (6 bases). V shed 6 bases and J shed 6 bases, with 14 bases lying between them. This CDR3 is 13 amino acids long. The germline CDR1 and CDR2 sequences are SGDLS and YYNGEE. CDR3 residues: CASTPSGGDTQYF. CDR3 DNA: TGTGCCAGCACCCCTAGTGGGGGGGATACGCAGTATTTT.

This clonotype showed up just a few times. This sequence joins TRBV24-1 and TRBJ2-5, with D possibly being TRBD2 (5 bases). The V gene's germline CDR1 is KGHDR and CDR2 SFDVKD. V was shortened by 5 bases and J by 4 bases, with 16 bases between the two germline ends. The length of the CDR3 is 15 residues. Here the CDR3 reads CATSAIGVGRETQYF. Written as DNA, the CDR3 is TGTGCCACCAGTGCGATCGGGGTTGGACGAGAGACCCAGTACTTC.

The V call is TRBV7-2, the J call TRBJ1-4; D is uncertain. The length of the CDR3 is 15 residues. Germline V gene sequence: CDR1 SGHTA, CDR2 FQGNSA. V lost 1 base and J 1 base, leaving 7 bases between the germline ends. Here the CDR3 reads CASSLGRETNEKLFF. The CDR3 DNA is TGTGCCAGCAGCTTAGGACGCGAAACTAATGAAAAACTGTTTTTT.

The chain is built from TRBV7-9 and TRBJ1-5; TRBD1 aligns across 7 bases. V shed 5 bases, J shed 0 bases, and the junction held 10 bases outside the gene matches. CDR3 size: 17 residues. Germline V CDR1 and CDR2: SEHNR, FQNEAQ (reference sequence). The CDR3 protein is CASSDTGAGYSNQPQHF. In DNA form, the CDR3 reads TGTGCCAGCAGCGACACAGGGGCCGGGTATAGCAATCAGCCCCAGCATTTT. The variable domain in full, with the rest retrieved from reference TRBV7-9 and TRBJ1-5, is DTGVSQNPRHKITKRGQNVTFRCDPISEHNRLYWYRQTLGQGPEFLTYFQNEAQLEKSRLLSDRFSAERPKGSFSTLEIQRTEQGDSAMYLCASSDTGAGYSNQPQHFGDGTRLSIL.

The chain is built from TRBV11-2 and TRBJ1-3; unclear D gene. V lost 5 bases and J 0 bases, leaving 11 bases between the germline ends. The CDR3 extends over 15 amino acids. The germline gives CDR1 SGHAT, CDR2 FQNNGV. The CDR3 DNA sequence: TGTGCCAGCAGCCCCTCCTGGAGCTCTGGAAACACCATATATTTT. It encodes CASSPSWSSGNTIYF.

The rearrangement uses TRBV7-9 and TRBJ2-4; D might be TRBD2 (5 bases). Between the trimmed V and J ends, which lost 5 bases and 0 bases, there was a span of 14 bases. The CDR3 covers 16 residues. Germline loops: CDR1 SEHNR, CDR2 FQNEAQ (reference sequence). The CDR3 protein is CASSLSGNLAKNIQYF. CDR3 nucleotide sequence: TGTGCCAGCAGCCTATCGGGGAATCTAGCCAAAAACATTCAGTACTTC.

This clonotype was observed a handful of times. V gene TRBV7-8 combines with J gene TRBJ2-4; 7 bases agree with TRBD2. Germline V gives CDR1 SGHVS, CDR2 FQNEAQ. The trim removed 5 bases at V and 0 bases at J, leaving 7 bases unmatched. The CDR3 totals 16 residues. CDR3 nucleotides: TGTGCCAGCAGCCGTACTAGCGCCGGAGCCAAAAACATTCAGTACTTC. The encoded protein is CASSRTSAGAKNIQYF.

This clonotype was counted between two and nine times. This chain uses TRBV18 with TRBJ2-3; possibly TRBD1 or TRBD2 for D (5 bases each). The CDR3 has 14 residues. CDR1 is KGHSH, CDR2 LQKENI, per germline. V was pared by 4 bases and J by 4 bases, with 12 bases between. In DNA, the CDR3 is TGTGCCAGCTCACTCCTCGGGGCGTCAGATACGCAGTATTTT. Amino acid sequence: CASSLLGASDTQYF.

This clonotype was recorded at least ten times. The V gene is TRBV4-2, the J gene TRBJ2-2; TRBD1 matches 7 bases. Germline CDR1 and CDR2: LGHNA and YNFKEQ. J lost 5 bases, V lost 0 bases, and 6 bases had no gene match. This CDR3 has 16 residues. Here the CDR3 DNA reads TGTGCCAGCAGCCAAGAAATTCGACAGGGAACCGGGGAGCTGTTTTTT. This encodes CASSQEIRQGTGELFF.

V usage is TRBV2 and J usage is TRBJ2-7; D unresolved. Germline values: CDR1 SNHLY, CDR2 FYNNEI. V gave up 5 bases and J gave up 7 bases, with 15 bases separating them. The CDR3 has 13 amino acids. In DNA form, the CDR3 reads TGTGCCAGCAGTCCTAACGGACCTGGGGAGCAGTACGTC. Translation gives CASSPNGPGEQYV.

This clonotype occurred a few times. The V and J genes are TRBV6-2 or TRBV6-3 and TRBJ1-2; D remains unclear. With 2 bases removed from V and 2 bases from J, the gap between germline ends came to 3 bases. Germline CDR1 and CDR2: MNHEY and SVGEGT. There are 12 residues in the CDR3. CDR3 DNA: TGTGCCAGCAGTTACCCAAACTATGGCTACACCTTC. This encodes CASSYPNYGYTF.

This chain joins TRBV10-3 and TRBJ1-3, with D maybe TRBD1 (6 bases). Germline V gene lookup returns CDR1 ENHRY and CDR2 SYGVKD. CDR3 size: 20 residues. V lost 5 bases and J 0 bases, leaving 26 bases between the germline ends. CDR3 DNA sequence: TGTGCCATCAGTTCGGACAGCCGTCAGTCCCATACTAGCTCTGGAAACACCATATATTTT. This sequence encodes CAISSDSRQSHTSSGNTIYF.